These T cell receptor beta chains were read from a single sample in a study of OX40 agonist ivuxolimab in advanced cancers. Repertoires were generated with immunoSEQ multiplex PCR, while TCRdb's copy carries only in-frame clones and drops some. The data contain some 80,000 clones, roughly 90% of them singletons. Sequencing was performed on CD4+ or CD8+ T cells sorted from blood, taken in a trial of the OX40 agonist ivuxolimab. Source of these receptors: an adult with an advanced solid tumor such as melanoma, head and neck, liver or kidney cancer. Both conserved end residues are part of each CDR3. Fields, in order: D gene, V gene, clone size, J gene, CDR3 protein, CDR3 DNA. D genes are given only for firm matches. Some rows have no size entry. The others give once, few or many, or a class for an expanded clone.

D: TRBD1
V: TRBV11-3
size: .
J: TRBJ2-1
CDR3: CASSISDRGWNEQFF
DNA: TGTGCCAGCAGCATCTCGGACAGGGGGTGGAATGAGCAGTTCTTC

D: .
V: TRBV19
size: .
J: TRBJ2-7
CDR3: CASSIAGYAYEQYF
DNA: TGTGCCAGTAGTATAGCGGGGTATGCCTACGAGCAGTACTTC

D: TRBD2
V: TRBV7-9
size: .
J: TRBJ2-7
CDR3: CASIPFGGDYEQYF
DNA: TGTGCCAGCATCCCTTTCGGGGGGGACTACGAGCAGTACTTC

D: TRBD1
V: TRBV4-1
size: .
J: TRBJ2-5
CDR3: CASSQGTGEETQYF
DNA: TGCGCCAGCAGCCAGGGGACAGGGGAAGAGACCCAGTACTTC

D: TRBD2
V: TRBV13
size: .
J: TRBJ2-3
CDR3: CASSPSPRGAREDTQYF
DNA: TGTGCCAGCAGCCCATCACCGCGGGGGGCTCGAGAGGATACGCAGTATTTT

D: .
V: TRBV19
size: .
J: TRBJ1-5
CDR3: CASTQGDNQPQHF
DNA: TGTGCCAGTACTCAGGGTGACAATCAGCCCCAGCATTTT

D: .
V: TRBV27
size: .
J: TRBJ1-4
CDR3: CASSLQGGSEKLFF
DNA: TGTGCCAGCAGTCTACAGGGTGGTAGTGAAAAACTGTTTTTT

D: TRBD2
V: TRBV14
size: .
J: TRBJ2-3
CDR3: CASSQGLAEITDTQYF
DNA: TGTGCCAGCAGCCAAGGACTAGCGGAGATCACAGATACGCAGTATTTT

D: .
V: TRBV7-9
size: .
J: TRBJ1-1
CDR3: CASSPRVRTEAFF
DNA: TGTGCCAGCAGCCCCAGGGTACGCACTGAAGCTTTCTTT

D: .
V: TRBV7-9
size: once
J: TRBJ2-7
CDR3: CASSFPRGGVTYEQYF
DNA: TGTGCCAGCAGCTTCCCGAGGGGAGGAGTCACCTACGAGCAGTACTTC

D: .
V: TRBV7-3
size: few
J: TRBJ1-1
CDR3: CASSQGGTEAFF
DNA: TGTGCCAGCAGCCAGGGTGGCACTGAAGCTTTCTTT

D: .
V: TRBV7-8
size: .
J: TRBJ2-6
CDR3: CASSLRPRGQGKAGANVLTF
DNA: TGTGCCAGCAGCCTAAGACCCCGGGGCCAGGGGAAGGCTGGGGCCAACGTCCTGACTTTC

D: .
V: TRBV7-9
size: .
J: TRBJ2-7
CDR3: CASSRIGYEQYF
DNA: TGTGCCAGCAGCCGGATTGGGTACGAGCAGTACTTC

D: TRBD2
V: TRBV9
size: .
J: TRBJ2-7
CDR3: CASSNPTGLAGTYEQYF
DNA: TGTGCCAGCAGCAATCCCACCGGGCTAGCGGGGACCTACGAGCAGTACTTC

D: .
V: TRBV18
size: few
J: TRBJ1-5
CDR3: CASSPTSYQPQHF
DNA: TGTGCCAGCTCACCCACTTCCTATCAGCCCCAGCATTTT

D: .
V: TRBV18
size: few
J: TRBJ2-7
CDR3: CASSPETADGEQYF
DNA: TGTGCCAGCTCACCAGAGACGGCGGACGGGGAGCAGTACTTC

D: .
V: TRBV2
size: .
J: TRBJ2-6
CDR3: CASRPHLVAQVGSANVLTF
DNA: TGTGCCAGCAGGCCGCATTTGGTGGCACAGGTAGGCTCCGCCAACGTCCTGACTTTC

D: .
V: TRBV6-1
size: .
J: TRBJ1-5
CDR3: CASSEMFIGLNQPQHF
DNA: TGTGCCAGCAGTGAAATGTTTATTGGTCTTAATCAGCCCCAGCATTTT

D: .
V: TRBV7-8
size: .
J: TRBJ1-5
CDR3: CASSLAKEYSNQPQHF
DNA: TGTGCCAGCAGCTTAGCGAAAGAATATAGCAATCAGCCCCAGCATTTT

D: .
V: TRBV27
size: .
J: TRBJ2-5
CDR3: CASGLLARQETQYF
DNA: TGTGCCAGCGGCCTTCTAGCGCGCCAAGAGACCCAGTACTTC

D: TRBD1
V: TRBV30
size: .
J: TRBJ2-1
CDR3: CAWSTGQGKSEQFF
DNA: TGTGCCTGGAGTACGGGACAGGGGAAGTCTGAGCAGTTCTTC

D: TRBD1
V: TRBV6-4
size: once
J: TRBJ2-7
CDR3: CASSPGSGTGGGEQYF
DNA: TGTGCCAGCAGTCCTGGCTCCGGGACAGGGGGTGGCGAGCAGTACTTC

D: TRBD1
V: TRBV19
size: few
J: TRBJ1-2
CDR3: CAIQDRDYGYTF
DNA: TGTGCCATTCAGGACAGGGACTATGGCTACACCTTC

D: TRBD2
V: TRBV27
size: few
J: TRBJ2-3
CDR3: CASSVTSGPDTQYF
DNA: TGTGCCAGCAGTGTGACTAGCGGTCCAGATACGCAGTATTTT

D: TRBD1
V: TRBV9
size: .
J: TRBJ2-7
CDR3: CASSATGNYEQYF
DNA: TGTGCCAGCAGCGCGACAGGGAACTACGAGCAGTACTTC

D: .
V: TRBV7-2
size: once
J: TRBJ2-1
CDR3: CASSLSRNNEQFF
DNA: TGTGCCAGCAGCTTAAGTAGAAACAATGAGCAGTTCTTC

D: .
V: TRBV4-3
size: once
J: TRBJ2-7
CDR3: CASSQDRDTYEQYF
DNA: TGCGCCAGCAGCCAAGATAGGGACACCTACGAGCAGTACTTC

D: TRBD1
V: TRBV11-2
size: .
J: TRBJ2-7
CDR3: CASTLSAQGAYEQYF
DNA: TGTGCCAGCACCCTATCCGCCCAGGGGGCCTACGAGCAGTACTTC

D: .
V: TRBV27
size: once
J: TRBJ2-7
CDR3: CASSPQKPPFTVEQYF
DNA: TGTGCCAGCAGTCCCCAGAAGCCCCCCTTTACCGTCGAGCAGTACTTC

D: .
V: TRBV6-1
size: .
J: TRBJ2-7
CDR3: CASMDSPHEQYF
DNA: TGTGCCAGCATGGACAGCCCTCACGAGCAGTACTTC

D: .
V: TRBV19
size: .
J: TRBJ2-7
CDR3: CASSPGTLEQYF
DNA: TGTGCCAGTAGTCCCGGGACGTTAGAGCAGTACTTC

D: TRBD1
V: TRBV10-3
size: .
J: TRBJ2-7
CDR3: CAISAGTGEALYEQYF
DNA: TGTGCCATCAGTGCGGGGACAGGAGAGGCCCTCTACGAGCAGTACTTC

D: .
V: TRBV7-9
size: .
J: TRBJ1-5
CDR3: CASSPGWSNQPQHF
DNA: TGTGCCAGCAGCCCAGGTTGGAGCAATCAGCCCCAGCATTTT

D: .
V: TRBV5-6
size: .
J: TRBJ2-7
CDR3: CASSLPKASLPYEQYF
DNA: TGTGCCAGCAGCTTGCCGAAGGCATCCTTGCCCTACGAGCAGTACTTC

D: .
V: TRBV7-6
size: .
J: TRBJ1-1
CDR3: CASSLAYSETEAFF
DNA: TGTGCCAGCAGCTTAGCGTATTCAGAGACTGAAGCTTTCTTT

D: TRBD1
V: TRBV4-2
size: .
J: TRBJ1-2
CDR3: CASSQGGQVFNYGYTF
DNA: TGTGCCAGCAGCCAAGGGGGACAGGTCTTTAACTATGGCTACACCTTC

D: .
V: TRBV7-3
size: .
J: TRBJ1-4
CDR3: CASSLTGATNEKLFF
DNA: TGTGCCAGCAGCTTAACGGGGGCAACTAATGAAAAACTGTTTTTT

D: .
V: TRBV27
size: .
J: TRBJ2-3
CDR3: CASSLLGLQTTDTQYF
DNA: TGTGCCAGCAGTTTATTGGGCCTTCAGACCACAGATACGCAGTATTTT

D: TRBD2
V: TRBV6-5
size: once
J: TRBJ2-1
CDR3: CASSYQRTSGGNEQFF
DNA: TGTGCCAGCAGTTACCAACGGACTAGCGGGGGGAATGAGCAGTTCTTC

D: .
V: TRBV7-9
size: .
J: TRBJ1-2
CDR3: CASSLTDKPYGYTF
DNA: TGTGCCAGCAGCTTAACCGACAAGCCCTATGGCTACACCTTC